Below, 2 T cell receptor beta chains from the same sample are listed, as sequenced in a study of cytomegalovirus exposure and HLA in healthy donors. Both 60 Vbeta primers and 13 Jbeta primers went into the PCR. Assay: immunoSEQ multiplex PCR; the TCRdb copy retains only in-frame clones and omits some. The sample holds tens of thousands of clones; around 77% are singletons and the top ten take more than 7%. Input material: PBMCs. Source of these receptors: a woman in her 30s in good health and CMV-seropositive.

The rearrangement joins TRBV2 to TRBJ1-1, with D unresolved. V lost 4 bases to trimming and J lost 3 bases, with 12 bases between them. The length of the CDR3 is 14 residues. The germline CDR1 and CDR2 sequences are SNHLY and FYNNEI. CDR3 sequence (DNA): TGTGCCAGCAGTGCCTATCCGGGGTACACTGAAGCTTTCTTT. It encodes CASSAYPGYTEAFF.

About this clone itself: Other DNA sequences of this sample code for an identical CDR3. The chain joins TRBV5-6 to TRBJ2-1; 10 positions agree with TRBD2. The CDR3 loop spans 16 amino acids. The ends lost 3 bases at V and 4 bases at J; junction bases unmatched: 7. Looked up from germline, CDR1 is SGHDT and CDR2 is YYEEEE. CDR3 coding DNA: TGTGCCAGCAGCTATAGGACTAGCGGAGAATACAATGAGCAGTTCTTC. Its protein product is CASSYRTSGEYNEQFF. The variable domain in full, completed from reference TRBV5-6 and TRBJ2-1, reads DAGVTQSPTHLIKTRGQQVTLRCSPKSGHDTVSWYQQALGQGPQFIFQYYEEEERQRGNFPDRFSGHQFPNYSSELNVNALLLGDSALYLCASSYRTSGEYNEQFFGPGTRLTVL.